The clone carrying this T cell receptor beta chain was observed a few times. Its antigen is not known. Between the trimmed V and J ends, which lost 6 bases and 4 bases, there was a span of 28 bases. The length of the CDR3 is 20 residues. CDR1 SNHLY and CDR2 FYNNEI come from the germline V gene. This entry comes from a study of Graves' ophthalmopathy and Graves' hyperthyroidism. Broader study findings: Blood also contained most of the expanded thyroid clonotypes above 0.001 frequency.

Beta-chain TCR CDR3 regions were amplified from RNA transcripts. The workflow started with a first-round RT-PCR run with HTBI primers and then moved on to a second-round multiplex PCR. MiXCR, applied by TCRdb to the multiplex PCR reads, yields one record per CDR3 protein. In the table there are around 1,000,000 distinct CDR3 sequences, less than 45% of which are singletons. This clonotype originated in an adult man with Graves' hyperthyroidism. Sequenced input: peripheral blood or thyroid tissue (not recorded which). This chain uses TRBV2 with TRBJ2-6, with unresolved D. CDR3 bases: TGTGCCAGCAGCGTAGTCGGGCCCGGTCTACCCCTCGGAGGGGCCAACGTCCTGACTTTC. Translated, it gives CASSVVGPGLPLGGANVLTF.